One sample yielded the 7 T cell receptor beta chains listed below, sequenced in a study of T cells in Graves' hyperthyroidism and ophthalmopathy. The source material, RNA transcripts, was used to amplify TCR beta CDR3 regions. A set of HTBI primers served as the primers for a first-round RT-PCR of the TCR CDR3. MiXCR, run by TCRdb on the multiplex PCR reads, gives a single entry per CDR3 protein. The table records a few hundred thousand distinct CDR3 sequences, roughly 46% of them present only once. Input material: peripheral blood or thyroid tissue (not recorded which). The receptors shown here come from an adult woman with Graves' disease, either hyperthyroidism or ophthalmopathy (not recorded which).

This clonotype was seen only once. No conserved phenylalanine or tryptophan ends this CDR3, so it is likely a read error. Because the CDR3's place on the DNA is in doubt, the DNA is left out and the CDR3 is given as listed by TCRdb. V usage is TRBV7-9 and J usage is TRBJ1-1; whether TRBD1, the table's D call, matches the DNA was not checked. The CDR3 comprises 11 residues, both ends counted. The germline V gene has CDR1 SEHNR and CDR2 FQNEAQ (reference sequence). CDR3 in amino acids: CASSRQTFRVS.

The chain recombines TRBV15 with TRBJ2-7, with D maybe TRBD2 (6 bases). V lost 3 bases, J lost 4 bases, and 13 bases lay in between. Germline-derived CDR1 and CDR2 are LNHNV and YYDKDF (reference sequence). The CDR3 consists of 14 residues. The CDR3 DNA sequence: TGTGCCACCAGCAGGCACGGAGGGGAGTACGAGCAGTACTTC. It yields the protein CATSRHGGEYEQYF.

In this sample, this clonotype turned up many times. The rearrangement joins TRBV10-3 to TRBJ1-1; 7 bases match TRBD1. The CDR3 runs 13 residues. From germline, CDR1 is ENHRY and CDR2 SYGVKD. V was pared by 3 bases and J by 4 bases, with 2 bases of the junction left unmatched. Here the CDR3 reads CAISEGGVTEAFF. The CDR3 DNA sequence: TGTGCCATCAGTGAAGGGGGCGTCACTGAAGCTTTCTTT.

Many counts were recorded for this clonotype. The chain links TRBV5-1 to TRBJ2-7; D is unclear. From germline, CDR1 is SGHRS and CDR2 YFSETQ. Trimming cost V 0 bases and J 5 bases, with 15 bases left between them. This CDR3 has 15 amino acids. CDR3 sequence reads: CASSLALGLLDEQYF. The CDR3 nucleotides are TGCGCCAGCAGCTTGGCCTTAGGTTTGCTGGACGAGCAGTACTTC. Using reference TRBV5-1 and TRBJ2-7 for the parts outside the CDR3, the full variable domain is KAGVTQTPRYLIKTRGQQVTLSCSPISGHRSVSWYQQTPGQGLQFLFEYFSETQRNKGNFPGRFSGRQFSNSRSEMNVSTLELGDSALYLCASSLALGLLDEQYFGPGTRLTVT.

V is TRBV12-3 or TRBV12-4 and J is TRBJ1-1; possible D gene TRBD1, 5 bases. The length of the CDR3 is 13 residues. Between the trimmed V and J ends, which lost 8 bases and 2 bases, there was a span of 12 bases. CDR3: CASGQGGNTEAFF. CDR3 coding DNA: TGTGCCAGCGGTCAGGGCGGAAACACTGAAGCTTTCTTT.

CDR3: CASSSPPGQGPRANVLTF. The CDR3, as DNA: TGCGCCAGCAGCTCGCCACCGGGACAGGGGCCCAGGGCCAACGTCCTGACTTTC. V gene TRBV5-1 combines with J gene TRBJ2-6; 10 positions agree with TRBD1. Germline assignment: CDR1 SGHRS and CDR2 YFSETQ. The CDR3 length is 18 residues. Trimming cost V 3 bases and J 5 bases; bases outside gene matches: 11.

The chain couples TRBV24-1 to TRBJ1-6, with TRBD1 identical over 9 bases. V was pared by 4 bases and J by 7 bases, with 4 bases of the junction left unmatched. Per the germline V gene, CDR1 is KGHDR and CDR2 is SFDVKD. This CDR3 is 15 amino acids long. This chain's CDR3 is CATSEPQGANSPLHF. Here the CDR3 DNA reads TGTGCCACCAGTGAACCACAGGGGGCCAATTCACCCCTCCACTTT.